The clone carrying this T cell receptor beta chain was seen only a few times. Its cognate antigen is unknown. This sample is drawn from a study of vaccination and CD4 T cells after COVID-19. Sequenced with the Oncomine TCR Beta short-read assay was DNA taken from cultured CD4+ T cells. TCRdb redid the calling of the PCR reads with MiXCR, one entry per CDR3 protein. The table includes 15,000 to 20,000 distinct CDR3 sequences, approximately 57% detected once. Trimming stripped 3 bases from V and 0 bases from J, with 10 bases between. Germline CDR1 reads SNHLY; CDR2 reads FYNNEI. This CDR3 comprises 15 residues. Treatment noted: roughly nine-day PBMC culture with coronavirus spike peptide pools or control peptides (ViraFEST assay). Using peptide pools, antigen-specific T cells were expanded in ViraFEST before TCRs were sequenced.

The specimen sequenced was CD4+ T cells from blood, cultured in vitro. The TCR sequence derives from a human donor who had recovered from COVID-19. The V gene is TRBV2, the J gene TRBJ2-3; D perhaps matches TRBD2 (5 bases). The CDR3 nucleotides read TGTGCCAGCAGTGATGGACTCCTCAGCACAGATACGCAGTATTTT. Its translation: CASSDGLLSTDTQYF. Complete variable domain (other parts from reference TRBV2 and TRBJ2-3): EPEVTQTPSHQVTQMGQEVILRCVPISNHLYFYWYRQILGQKVEFLVSFYNNEISEKSEIFDDQFSVERPDGSNFTLKIRSTKLEDSAMYFCASSDGLLSTDTQYFGPGTRLTVL.